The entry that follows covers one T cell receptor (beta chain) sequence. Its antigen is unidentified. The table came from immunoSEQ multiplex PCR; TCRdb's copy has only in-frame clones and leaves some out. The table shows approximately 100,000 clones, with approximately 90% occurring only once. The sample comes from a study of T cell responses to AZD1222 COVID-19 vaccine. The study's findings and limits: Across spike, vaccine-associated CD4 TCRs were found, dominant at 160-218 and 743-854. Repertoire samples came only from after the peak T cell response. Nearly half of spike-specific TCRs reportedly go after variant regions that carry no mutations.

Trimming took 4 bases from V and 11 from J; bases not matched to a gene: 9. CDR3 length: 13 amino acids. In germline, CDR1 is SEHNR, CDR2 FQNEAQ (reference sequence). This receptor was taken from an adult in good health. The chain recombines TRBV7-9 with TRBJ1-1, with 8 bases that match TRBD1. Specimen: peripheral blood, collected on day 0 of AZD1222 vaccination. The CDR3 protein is CASSSSTGADAFF. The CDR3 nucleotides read TGTGCCAGCAGCTCTTCGACAGGGGCGGATGCTTTCTTT.